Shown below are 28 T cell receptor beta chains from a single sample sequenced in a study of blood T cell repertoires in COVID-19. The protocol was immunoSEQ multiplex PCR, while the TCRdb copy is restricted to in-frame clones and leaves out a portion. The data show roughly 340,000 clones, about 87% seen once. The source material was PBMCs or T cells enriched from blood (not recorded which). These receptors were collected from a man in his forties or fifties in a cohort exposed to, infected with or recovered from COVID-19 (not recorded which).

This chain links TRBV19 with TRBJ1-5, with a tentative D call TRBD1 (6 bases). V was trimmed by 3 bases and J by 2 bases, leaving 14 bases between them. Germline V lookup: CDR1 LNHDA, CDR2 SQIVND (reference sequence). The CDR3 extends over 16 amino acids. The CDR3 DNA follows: TGTGCCAGTAGTATCCGCAGGGGCGAGGGCAATCAGCCCCAGCATTTT. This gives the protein CASSIRRGEGNQPQHF.

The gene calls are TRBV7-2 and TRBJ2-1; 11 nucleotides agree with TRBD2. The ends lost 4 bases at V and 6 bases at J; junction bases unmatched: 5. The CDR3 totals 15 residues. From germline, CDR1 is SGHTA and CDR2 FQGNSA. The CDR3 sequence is CASSYWTSGFNEQFF. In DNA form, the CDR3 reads TGTGCCAGCAGCTATTGGACTAGCGGGTTCAATGAGCAGTTCTTC.

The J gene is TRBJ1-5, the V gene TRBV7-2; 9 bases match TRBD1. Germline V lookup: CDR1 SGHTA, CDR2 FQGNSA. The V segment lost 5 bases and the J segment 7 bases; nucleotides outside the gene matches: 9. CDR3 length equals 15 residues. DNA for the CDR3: TGTGCCAGCAGCCTCATGACAGGGGGAAAACAGCCCCAGCATTTT. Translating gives CASSLMTGGKQPQHF.

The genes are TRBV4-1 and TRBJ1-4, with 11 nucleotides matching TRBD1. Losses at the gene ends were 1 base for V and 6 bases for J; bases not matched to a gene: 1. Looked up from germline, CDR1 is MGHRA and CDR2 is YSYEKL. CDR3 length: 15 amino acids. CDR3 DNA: TGCGCCAGCAGCCAAGCGGGACAGGGGGATGAAAAACTGTTTTTT. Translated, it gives CASSQAGQGDEKLFF.

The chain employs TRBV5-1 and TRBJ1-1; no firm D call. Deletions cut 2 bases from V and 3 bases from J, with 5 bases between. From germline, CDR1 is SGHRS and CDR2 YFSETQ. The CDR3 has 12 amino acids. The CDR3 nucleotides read TGCGCCAGCAGCTTCCCCGACACTGAAGCTTTCTTT. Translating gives CASSFPDTEAFF.

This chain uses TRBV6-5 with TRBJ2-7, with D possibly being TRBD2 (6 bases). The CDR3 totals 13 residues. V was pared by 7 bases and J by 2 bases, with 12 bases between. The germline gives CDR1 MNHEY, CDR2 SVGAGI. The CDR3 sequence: CASMEGEAYEQYF. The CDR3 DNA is TGTGCCAGCATGGAGGGAGAAGCCTACGAGCAGTACTTC.

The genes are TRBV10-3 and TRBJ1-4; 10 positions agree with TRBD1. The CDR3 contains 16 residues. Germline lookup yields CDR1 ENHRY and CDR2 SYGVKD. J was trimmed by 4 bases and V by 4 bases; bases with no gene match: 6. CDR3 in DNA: TGTGCCATCAGTGGGGACAGGGGACTCGGTAATGAAAAACTGTTTTTT. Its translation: CAISGDRGLGNEKLFF.

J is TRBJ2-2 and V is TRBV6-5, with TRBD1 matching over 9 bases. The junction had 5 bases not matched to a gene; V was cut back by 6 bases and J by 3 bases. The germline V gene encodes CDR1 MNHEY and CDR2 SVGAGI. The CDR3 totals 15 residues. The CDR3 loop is CASSPGQGYTGELFF. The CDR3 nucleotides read TGTGCCAGCAGCCCGGGACAGGGTTACACCGGGGAGCTGTTTTTT.

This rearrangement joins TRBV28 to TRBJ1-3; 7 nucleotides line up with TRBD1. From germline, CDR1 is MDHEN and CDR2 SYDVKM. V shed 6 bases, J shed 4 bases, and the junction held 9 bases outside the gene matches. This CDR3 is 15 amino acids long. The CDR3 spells CASSSSTGTGNTIYF. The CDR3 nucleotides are TGTGCCAGCAGCTCCTCGACAGGGACAGGAAACACCATATATTTT.

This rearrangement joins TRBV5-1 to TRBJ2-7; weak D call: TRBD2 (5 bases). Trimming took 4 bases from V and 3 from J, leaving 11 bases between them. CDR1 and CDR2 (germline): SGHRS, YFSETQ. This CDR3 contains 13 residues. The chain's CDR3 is CASSEGFRYEQYF. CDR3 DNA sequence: TGCGCCAGCAGCGAGGGATTTCGCTACGAGCAGTACTTC.

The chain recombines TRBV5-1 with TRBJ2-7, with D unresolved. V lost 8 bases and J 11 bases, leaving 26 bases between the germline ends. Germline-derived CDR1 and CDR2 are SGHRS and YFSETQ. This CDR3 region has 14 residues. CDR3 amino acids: CASANGSPRSAEYF. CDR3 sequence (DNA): TGCGCCAGTGCCAACGGCTCTCCCAGAAGCGCGGAGTACTTC.

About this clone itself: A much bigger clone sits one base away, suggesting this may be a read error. DNA of the CDR3: TGTGCCAGCAGCCGGGACAGGGACACAGATACGCAGTATTTT. Amino acid sequence: CASSRDRDTDTQYF. V usage is TRBV28 and J usage is TRBJ2-3; 9 bases line up with TRBD1. Trimming took 6 bases from V and 2 from J; bases not matched to a gene: 3. This CDR3 spans 14 amino acids. Germline values: CDR1 MDHEN, CDR2 SYDVKM.

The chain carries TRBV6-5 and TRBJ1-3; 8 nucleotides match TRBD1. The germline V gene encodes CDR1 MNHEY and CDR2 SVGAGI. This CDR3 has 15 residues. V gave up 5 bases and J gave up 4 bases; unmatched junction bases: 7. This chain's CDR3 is CASSIRTGTGNTIYF. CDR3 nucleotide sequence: TGTGCCAGCAGTATCCGGACAGGGACCGGAAACACCATATATTTT.

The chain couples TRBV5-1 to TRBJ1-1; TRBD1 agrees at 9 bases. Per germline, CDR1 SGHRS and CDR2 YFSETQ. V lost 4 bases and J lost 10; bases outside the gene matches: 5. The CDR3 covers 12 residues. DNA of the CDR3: TGCGCCAGCAGCGTGGGACAGGGCGCAGCTTTCTTT. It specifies CASSVGQGAAFF.

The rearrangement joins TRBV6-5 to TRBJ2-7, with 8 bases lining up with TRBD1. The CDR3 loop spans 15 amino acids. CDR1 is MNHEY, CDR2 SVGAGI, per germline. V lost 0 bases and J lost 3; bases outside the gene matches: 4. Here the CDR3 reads CASSYSTGAGYEQYF. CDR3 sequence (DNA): TGTGCCAGCAGTTACTCGACAGGGGCTGGCTACGAGCAGTACTTC.

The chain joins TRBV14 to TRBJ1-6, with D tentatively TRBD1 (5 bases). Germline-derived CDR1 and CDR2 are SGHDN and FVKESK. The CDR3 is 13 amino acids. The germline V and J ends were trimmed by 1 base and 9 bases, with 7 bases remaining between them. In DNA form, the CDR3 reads TGTGCCAGCAGCCAAGGCAGGGTTTCACCCCTCCACTTT. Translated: CASSQGRVSPLHF.

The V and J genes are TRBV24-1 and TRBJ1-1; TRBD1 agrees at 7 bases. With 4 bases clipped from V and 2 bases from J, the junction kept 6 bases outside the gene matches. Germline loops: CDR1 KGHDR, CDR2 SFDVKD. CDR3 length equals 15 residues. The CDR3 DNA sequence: TGTGCCACCAGTGACGCCGGGACAGTTAACACTGAAGCTTTCTTT. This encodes CATSDAGTVNTEAFF.

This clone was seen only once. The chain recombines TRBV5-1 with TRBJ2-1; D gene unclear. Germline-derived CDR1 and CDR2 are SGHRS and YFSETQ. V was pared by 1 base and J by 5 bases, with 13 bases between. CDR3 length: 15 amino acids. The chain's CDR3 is CASSLSLVINNEQFF. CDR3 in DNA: TGCGCCAGCAGCTTGAGTCTAGTTATTAACAATGAGCAGTTCTTC.

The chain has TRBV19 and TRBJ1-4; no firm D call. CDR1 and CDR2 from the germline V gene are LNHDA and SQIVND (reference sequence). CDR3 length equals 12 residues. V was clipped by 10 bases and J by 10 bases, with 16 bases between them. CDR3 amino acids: CATSSGLGKLFF. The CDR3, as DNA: TGTGCCACCTCCTCGGGTCTAGGAAAACTGTTTTTT.

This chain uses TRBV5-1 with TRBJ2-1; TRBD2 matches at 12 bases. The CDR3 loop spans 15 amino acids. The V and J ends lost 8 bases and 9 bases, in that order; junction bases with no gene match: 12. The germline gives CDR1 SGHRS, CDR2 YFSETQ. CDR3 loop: CASTTRLAGASEQFF. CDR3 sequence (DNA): TGCGCCAGTACCACAAGACTAGCGGGAGCAAGTGAGCAGTTCTTC.

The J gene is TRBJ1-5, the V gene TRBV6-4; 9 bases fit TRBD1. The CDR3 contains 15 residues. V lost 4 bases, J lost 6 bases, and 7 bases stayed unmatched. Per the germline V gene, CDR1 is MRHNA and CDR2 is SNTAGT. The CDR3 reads CASSVEQGAGQPQHF. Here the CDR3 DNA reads TGTGCCAGCAGTGTTGAACAGGGGGCAGGTCAGCCCCAGCATTTT.

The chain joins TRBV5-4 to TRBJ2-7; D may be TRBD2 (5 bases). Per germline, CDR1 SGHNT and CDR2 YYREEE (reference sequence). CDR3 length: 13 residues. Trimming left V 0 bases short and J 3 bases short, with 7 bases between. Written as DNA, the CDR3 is TGTGCCAGCAGCTTGGACGGGGTCTACGAGCAGTACTTC. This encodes CASSLDGVYEQYF.

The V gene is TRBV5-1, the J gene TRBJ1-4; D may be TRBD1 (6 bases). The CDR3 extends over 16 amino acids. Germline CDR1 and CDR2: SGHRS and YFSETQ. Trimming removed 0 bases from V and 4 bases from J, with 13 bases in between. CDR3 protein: CASSLVAGAVNEKLFF. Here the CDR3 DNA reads TGCGCCAGCAGCTTGGTGGCGGGGGCTGTTAATGAAAAACTGTTTTTT.

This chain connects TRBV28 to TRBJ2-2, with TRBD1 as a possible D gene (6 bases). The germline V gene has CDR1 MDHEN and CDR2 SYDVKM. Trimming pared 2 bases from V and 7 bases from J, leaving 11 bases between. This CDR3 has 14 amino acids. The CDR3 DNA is TGTGCCAGCAGTTTACCCAGGGGAAGCGGGGAGCTGTTTTTT. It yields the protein CASSLPRGSGELFF.

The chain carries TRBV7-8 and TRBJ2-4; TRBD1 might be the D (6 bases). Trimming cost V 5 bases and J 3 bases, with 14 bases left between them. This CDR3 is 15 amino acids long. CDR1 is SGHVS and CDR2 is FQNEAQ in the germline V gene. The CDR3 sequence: CASSERQAGKNIQYF. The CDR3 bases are TGTGCCAGCAGCGAACGACAGGCAGGCAAAAACATTCAGTACTTC.

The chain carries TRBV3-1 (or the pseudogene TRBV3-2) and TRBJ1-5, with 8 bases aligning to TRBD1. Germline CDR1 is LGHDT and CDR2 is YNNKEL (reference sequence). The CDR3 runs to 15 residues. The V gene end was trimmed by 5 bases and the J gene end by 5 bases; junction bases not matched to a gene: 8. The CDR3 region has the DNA TGTGCCAGCAGCTCTTCAACAGGGGGGGATCAGCCCCAGCATTTT. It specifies CASSSSTGGDQPQHF.

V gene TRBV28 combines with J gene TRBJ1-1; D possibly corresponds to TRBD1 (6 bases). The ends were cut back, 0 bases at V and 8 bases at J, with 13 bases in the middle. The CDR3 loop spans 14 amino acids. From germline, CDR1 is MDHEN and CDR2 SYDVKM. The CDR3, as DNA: TGTGCCAGCAGTTTATGGGACAGCGGGGTGGAAGCTTTCTTT. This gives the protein CASSLWDSGVEAFF.

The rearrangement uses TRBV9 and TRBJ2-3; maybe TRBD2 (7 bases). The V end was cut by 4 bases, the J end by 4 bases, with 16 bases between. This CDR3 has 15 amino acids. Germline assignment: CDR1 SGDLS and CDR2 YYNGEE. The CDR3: CASSPLGGVADTQYF. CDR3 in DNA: TGTGCCAGCAGCCCCCTAGGGGGGGTGGCAGATACGCAGTATTTT.